The text below deals with one T cell receptor beta chain. Antigen specificity is unknown. This entry is derived from a study of T-cell reconstitution after alpha-beta-depleted transplantation in children. Study observations and caveats: After transplant, at about two months, alpha-beta T cells were reportedly derived from several hundred expanded graft clones. A year had passed since transplant, and T-cell counts and diversity by then came mostly from newly produced T cells. In some patients, recipient T cells and intrathymic progenitors surviving conditioning explained high day-60 diversity.

Trimming stripped 1 base from V and 7 bases from J, with 14 bases between. Per germline, CDR1 LGHNA and CDR2 YSLEER. The CDR3 covers 14 residues. It was with unique molecular identifiers that the TCRbeta library was prepared. One entry per CDR3 protein, called by TCRdb with MiXCR from the PCR reads. The table includes approximately 99,000 distinct CDR3 sequences, around 6.4% detected once. This receptor was taken from a male patient between 2 and 9 years old who had a stem cell transplant for acute lymphoblastic leukemia, so the T cells may come from the graft donor. The specimen was PBMCs, mostly from graft donor cells, collected 360 days after TCRalphabeta/CD19-depleted stem cell transplant. The rearrangement links TRBV4-3 to TRBJ2-7; D possibly corresponds to TRBD1 (5 bases). CDR3: CASSQGVRAGEQYF. CDR3 in DNA: TGCGCCAGCAGCCAAGGGGTCAGGGCCGGGGAGCAGTACTTC.